This TCR beta chain was documented in a study of blood T cell repertoires in COVID-19. Study overall: Nucleic acid was either cDNA or gDNA, and it came from T cells, B-cell-depleted T cells, or PBMCs.

Participant-reported clinical history was the basis for cohort assignment. Recovery meant two consecutive negative NP/OP PCR tests, professional clearance, or resolved symptoms. Germline V CDR1 and CDR2: MNHEY, SMNVEV (reference sequence). The length of the CDR3 is 13 residues. The ends were cut back, 0 bases at V and 6 bases at J, with 9 bases in the middle. Under the authors' procedure: Nucleated cell counts were estimated from reference gene primer amplification. TCRdb keeps only in-frame clones here, not all; method: immunoSEQ multiplex PCR. V and J calls and clone size come straight from that table; D and trimming were deduced from the DNA. The profile shows about 240,000 clones, roughly 91% of them singletons.

This chain uses TRBV27 with TRBJ2-7; possibly TRBD1 for D (5 bases). Sequencing was done on a sample of PBMCs or T cells enriched from blood (not recorded which). The TCR sequence derives from a woman aged 25 to 39 who had recovered from COVID-19. For the CDR3, the DNA is TGTGCCAGCAGTTTATCGGGCAGGGCCGAGCAGTACTTC. This encodes CASSLSGRAEQYF.